The clone carrying this T cell receptor (beta chain) was seen a handful of times. TCRdb used MiXCR to reprocess the RT-PCR reads, holding one entry per CDR3 protein. The sample lists about 680,000 distinct CDR3 sequences, 13% to 15% seen once, with roughly 3.6% in the top ten. The germline V gene has CDR1 SGHRS and CDR2 YFSETQ. V lost 4 bases and J lost 7; bases outside the gene matches: 7. The CDR3 runs 15 residues. The sequence was obtained from a female donor in good health, serving as a healthy control. The chain combines TRBV5-1 with TRBJ2-1; 11 bases fit TRBD1. The sequencing input was memory CD4+ T cells from blood. The DNA of the CDR3 is TGCGCCAGCAGCCAATGGACAGGGGGCGAGAATGAGCAGTTCTTC. This gives the protein CASSQWTGGENEQFF.